These 3 T cell receptor beta chains came from one sample sequenced in a study of post-analysis software for immune sequencing data. Antigen specificity for these receptors is unknown. Each TCR beta cDNA library carried unique molecular identifiers. TCRdb processed the PCR reads anew with MiXCR; each CDR3 protein has one entry. This repertoire shows fewer than 900,000 distinct CDR3 sequences, around 42% found once; its top ten account for 4.9%. Study-wide findings and caveats: Controls showed lower frequencies than patients for roughly 5 TRBV segments, and TRBV5-6, TRBV5-1 and TRBV20-1 were among these.

The specimen sequenced was blood. These receptors were obtained from a girl aged 5 to 17 with multiple sclerosis.

This clonotype was counted a few times. Compared with germline, one end of the junction differs, possibly owing to a read error. The genes are TRBV4-2 and TRBJ2-7; D possibly matches TRBD1 or TRBD2 (5 bases each). This CDR3 region has 16 residues. The V gene's germline CDR1 is LGHNA and CDR2 YNFKEQ. The CDR3 bases are TGTGCCAGCAGCGAAGAAGTTGGGGGATTCTCCTACGAGCAGTACTTC. Residues: CASSEEVGGFSYEQYF.

This clonotype was seen more than once but under ten times. The chain is built from TRBV20-1 and TRBJ2-1; 8 bases fit TRBD2. The CDR3 is made up of 15 amino acids. Germline CDR1 is DFQATT and CDR2 is SNEGSKA (reference sequence). V lost 5 bases to trimming and J lost 3 bases; unmatched junction nucleotides: 9. The CDR3 DNA reads TGCAGTGCTGACGGGGGGGCGGTAGGCTACAATGAGCAGTTCTTC. Translated: CSADGGAVGYNEQFF.

The V call is TRBV29-1, the J call TRBJ2-7; TRBD2 might be the D (5 bases). The CDR3 contains 12 residues. CDR1 is SQVTM, CDR2 ANQGSEA, per germline. The V end was cut by 5 bases, the J end by 2 bases, with 10 bases between. The CDR3 is CSVSSSPYEQYF. In nucleotides, the CDR3 is TGCAGCGTTTCTAGCAGCCCCTACGAGCAGTACTTC.